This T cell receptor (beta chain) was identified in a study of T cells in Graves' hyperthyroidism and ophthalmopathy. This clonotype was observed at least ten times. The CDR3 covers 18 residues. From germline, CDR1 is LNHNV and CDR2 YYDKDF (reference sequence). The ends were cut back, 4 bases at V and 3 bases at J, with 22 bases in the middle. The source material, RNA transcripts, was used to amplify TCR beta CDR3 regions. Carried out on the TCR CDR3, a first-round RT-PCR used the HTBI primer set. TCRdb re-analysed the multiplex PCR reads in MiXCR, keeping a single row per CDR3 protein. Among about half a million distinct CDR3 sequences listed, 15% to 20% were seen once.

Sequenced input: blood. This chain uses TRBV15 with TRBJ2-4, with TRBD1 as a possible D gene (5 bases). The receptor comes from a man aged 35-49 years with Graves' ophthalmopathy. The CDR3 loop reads CATSTPDRAYQGKNIQYF. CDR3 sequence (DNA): TGTGCCACCAGCACCCCCGACCGCGCCTACCAGGGCAAAAACATTCAGTACTTC.